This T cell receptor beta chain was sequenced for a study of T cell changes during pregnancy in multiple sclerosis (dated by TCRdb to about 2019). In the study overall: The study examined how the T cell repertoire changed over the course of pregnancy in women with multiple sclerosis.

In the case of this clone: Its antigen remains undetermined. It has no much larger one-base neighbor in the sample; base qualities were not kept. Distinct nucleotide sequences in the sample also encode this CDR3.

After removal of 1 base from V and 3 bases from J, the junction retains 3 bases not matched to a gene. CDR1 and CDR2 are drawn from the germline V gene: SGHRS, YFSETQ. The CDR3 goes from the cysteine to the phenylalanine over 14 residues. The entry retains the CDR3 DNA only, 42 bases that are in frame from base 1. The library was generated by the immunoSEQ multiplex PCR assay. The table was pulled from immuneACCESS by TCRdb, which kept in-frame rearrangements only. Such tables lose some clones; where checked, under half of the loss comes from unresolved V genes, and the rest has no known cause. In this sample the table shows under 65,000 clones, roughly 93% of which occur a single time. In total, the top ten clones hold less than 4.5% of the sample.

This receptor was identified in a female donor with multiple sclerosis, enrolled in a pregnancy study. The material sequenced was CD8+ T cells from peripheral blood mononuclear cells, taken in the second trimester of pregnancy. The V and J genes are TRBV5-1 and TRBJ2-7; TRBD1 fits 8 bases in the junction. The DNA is TGCGCCAGCAGCTTGCGACAGGGGAACTACGAGCAGTACTTC. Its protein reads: CASSLRQGNYEQYF.